This is a list of T cell receptor beta chains from one sample in a study of cytomegalovirus exposure and HLA in healthy donors. The protocol was immunoSEQ multiplex PCR, while the TCRdb copy is restricted to in-frame clones and leaves out a portion. The repertoire table contains approximately 45,000 clones. Specimen: PBMCs. These receptors came from a woman in her forties in good health and CMV-seronegative. CDR3s include the opening cysteine and the closing phenylalanine or tryptophan. The order of the fields is V gene, CDR3 length, D gene, J gene, CDR3 protein, CDR3 DNA. The D gene is left open where the match is weak.

>TRBV21-1|14|.|TRBJ2-7
CASSPGGGNYEQYF
TGTGCCAGCAGCCCTGGCGGGGGCAACTACGAGCAGTACTTC
>TRBV5-6|14|.|TRBJ2-2
CASSFGRPTGELFF
TGTGCCAGCAGCTTTGGCAGGCCCACCGGGGAGCTGTTTTTT
>TRBV11-2|13|.|TRBJ1-2
CASSLGRNYGYTF
TGTGCCAGCAGCTTAGGCCGGAACTATGGCTACACCTTC
>TRBV7-2|14|.|TRBJ2-6
CASTRLTGANVLTF
TGTGCCAGCACCCGGTTGACTGGGGCCAACGTCCTGACTTTC
>TRBV5-1|15|.|TRBJ2-7
CASSLGTPQAYEQYF
TGCGCCAGCAGCTTGGGGACACCCCAGGCTTACGAGCAGTACTTC
>TRBV5-1|15|TRBD1|TRBJ2-7
CASSSEGTGAEEQYF
TGCGCCAGCAGCTCTGAGGGCACAGGGGCGGAGGAGCAGTACTTC
>TRBV20-1|11|.|TRBJ2-7
CSATRQLKQYF
TGCAGTGCTACTCGACAGCTTAAGCAGTACTTC
>TRBV4-2|18|TRBD1|TRBJ1-6
CASSQAPLGQARVLPLHF
TGTGCCAGCAGCCAAGCCCCCCTCGGACAGGCCCGTGTTTTACCCCTCCACTTT
>TRBV2|14|TRBD2|TRBJ2-3
CASRLAGLADTQYF
TGTGCCAGCAGACTAGCGGGGTTGGCAGATACGCAGTATTTT
>TRBV25-1|15|.|TRBJ1-6
CASSPTGTNNSHLHF
TGTGCCAGCAGTCCAACCGGGACAAATAATTCACACCTCCACTTT
>TRBV19|15|.|TRBJ1-4
CASSRQQGTNEKLFF
TGTGCCAGTAGTCGACAACAGGGAACTAATGAAAAACTGTTTTTT
>TRBV2|13|.|TRBJ1-2
CASSSDRNYGYTF
TGTGCCAGCAGTTCAGACAGGAACTATGGCTACACCTTC
>TRBV5-1|17|.|TRBJ1-3
CASSSLGGSLRGDTIYF
TGCGCCAGCAGCTCTTTGGGGGGTTCGTTAAGAGGGGACACCATATATTTT
>TRBV9|15|TRBD1|TRBJ1-5
CASSVGTGNGQPQHF
TGTGCCAGCAGCGTAGGGACAGGGAATGGGCAGCCCCAGCATTTT
>TRBV7-3|12|.|TRBJ2-7
CASSLLGYEQYF
TGTGCCAGCAGCTTACTAGGCTACGAGCAGTACTTC
>TRBV2|15|TRBD1|TRBJ1-4
CASSAHRGAGEKLFF
TGTGCCAGCAGTGCCCACAGGGGAGCGGGTGAAAAACTGTTTTTT
>TRBV5-1|14|.|TRBJ1-6
CASSLADSLSPLHF
TGCGCCAGCAGCTTGGCCGACTCCCTTTCACCCCTCCACTTT
>TRBV6-5|14|.|TRBJ1-2
CASSSFDRRYGYTF
TGTGCCAGCAGTTCCTTTGACAGGAGGTATGGCTACACCTTC
>TRBV19|13|.|TRBJ1-6
CASSPSTGGSPHF
TGTGCCAGTAGTCCCTCGACAGGTGGAAGTCCCCACTTT
>TRBV6-6|15|TRBD1|TRBJ1-5
CASKLPDRVAQPQHF
TGTGCCAGCAAGTTACCGGACAGGGTCGCTCAGCCCCAGCATTTT
>TRBV5-1|14|.|TRBJ2-1
CASSLFKIYNEQFF
TGCGCCAGCAGCTTGTTTAAAATCTACAATGAGCAGTTCTTC
>TRBV30|13|.|TRBJ1-2
CAWKAGFNYGYTF
TGTGCCTGGAAAGCGGGTTTTAACTATGGCTACACCTTC
>TRBV6-1|16|.|TRBJ1-2
CASSEPSGMGLYGYTF
TGTGCCAGCAGTGAACCTTCAGGGATGGGGCTCTATGGCTACACCTTC
>TRBV20-1|11|.|TRBJ2-1
CSAPQDYEQFF
TGCAGTGCTCCCCAGGACTATGAGCAGTTCTTC
>TRBV4-1|13|TRBD1|TRBJ2-7
CASSRTTGFEQYF
TGCGCCAGCAGTCGAACGACAGGGTTCGAGCAGTACTTC
>TRBV5-1|15|TRBD2|TRBJ2-2
CASSLVGGDTGELFF
TGCGCCAGCAGCTTGGTCGGGGGGGACACCGGGGAGCTGTTTTTT
>TRBV11-3|15|TRBD2|TRBJ2-1
CASSLAGTSNDEQFF
TGTGCCAGCAGCTTGGCCGGGACTAGTAACGATGAGCAGTTCTTC
>TRBV7-2|14|TRBD1|TRBJ1-4
CASSLAGGFEKLFF
TGTGCCAGCAGCTTAGCAGGGGGCTTTGAAAAACTGTTTTTT
>TRBV14|16|TRBD1|TRBJ1-1
CASTPRHTGEITEAFF
TGTGCCAGCACCCCAAGACATACAGGGGAGATCACTGAAGCTTTCTTT
>TRBV11-2|14|.|TRBJ1-3
CASSFLFSGNTIYF
TGTGCCAGCAGCTTCCTATTCTCTGGAAACACCATATATTTT
>TRBV6-1|11|.|TRBJ1-2
CATSRNYGYTF
TGTGCCACCTCCAGAAACTATGGCTACACCTTC
>TRBV7-2|14|TRBD2|TRBJ2-7
CASSLVSGANEQYF
TGTGCCAGCAGCTTAGTTAGCGGGGCGAACGAGCAGTACTTC
>TRBV28|16|TRBD1|TRBJ1-2
CASTQRDRQFNYGYTF
TGTGCCAGCACTCAAAGGGACAGACAATTTAACTATGGCTACACCTTC
>TRBV29-1|15|.|TRBJ1-1
CSVAPGWGMNTEAFF
TGCAGCGTTGCCCCTGGGTGGGGCATGAACACTGAAGCTTTCTTT
>TRBV9|21|TRBD2|TRBJ2-1
CASSSALSLAGVSGSYNEQFF
TGTGCCAGCAGCTCCGCTTTGTCCCTAGCGGGAGTGTCGGGCTCCTACAATGAGCAGTTCTTC
>TRBV5-4|15|TRBD1|TRBJ1-6
CASSLDRGRNSPLHF
TGTGCCAGCAGCTTGGACAGGGGGCGGAATTCACCCCTCCACTTT
>TRBV4-1|17|TRBD2|TRBJ2-7
CASSLTLGTSRSYEQYF
TGCGCCAGCAGCTTAACCTTAGGGACTAGCCGTTCCTACGAGCAGTACTTC
>TRBV18|16|.|TRBJ2-1
CASSPPSVSSYNEQFF
TGTGCCAGCTCACCACCCTCCGTGAGCTCCTACAATGAGCAGTTCTTC
>TRBV2|14|TRBD1|TRBJ1-2
CASSYTGGADGYTF
TGTGCCAGCAGTTACACAGGGGGCGCCGATGGCTACACCTTC
>TRBV5-1|15|TRBD2|TRBJ2-5
CASSLSGRSQETQYF
TGCGCCAGCAGCCTTAGCGGGAGGTCCCAAGAGACCCAGTACTTC
>TRBV4-1|15|.|TRBJ1-2
CASSHEPQGVDGYTF
TGCGCCAGCAGCCATGAACCACAGGGAGTGGATGGCTACACCTTC
>TRBV28|14|.|TRBJ2-7
CASSFAIWGDEQYF
TGTGCCAGCAGTTTCGCGATATGGGGGGACGAGCAGTACTTC